Sequencing of this TCR beta chain was carried out in a study of prognosis after radiotherapy for stage I lung cancer. Ten or more counts support this clonotype. The study amplified the TCR beta CDR3 region from genomic DNA. This amplification was carried out by two rounds of multiplex PCR. Primers specific to each TRBV and TRBJ gene were used in first-round PCR. TCRdb called the multiplex PCR reads again in MiXCR, with one record for every CDR3 protein. The table has around 63,000 distinct CDR3 sequences, more than 20% seen once; the top ten hold about 7.5%. V lost 6 bases and J lost 0, with 15 bases in between. There are 15 residues in the CDR3. Per the germline V gene, CDR1 is KGHSH and CDR2 is LQKENI.

The chain joins TRBV18 to TRBJ2-7; perhaps TRBD1 as D (5 bases). The clonotype originates from a donor over 45 with non-small cell lung cancer. The sequencing here drew on PBMCs, taken before or after stereotactic body radiation therapy (not recorded which). For the CDR3, the DNA is TGTGCCAGCTCTCTTAAGGACAAAAGCTCCTACGAGCAGTACTTC. Amino acid sequence: CASSLKDKSSYEQYF.